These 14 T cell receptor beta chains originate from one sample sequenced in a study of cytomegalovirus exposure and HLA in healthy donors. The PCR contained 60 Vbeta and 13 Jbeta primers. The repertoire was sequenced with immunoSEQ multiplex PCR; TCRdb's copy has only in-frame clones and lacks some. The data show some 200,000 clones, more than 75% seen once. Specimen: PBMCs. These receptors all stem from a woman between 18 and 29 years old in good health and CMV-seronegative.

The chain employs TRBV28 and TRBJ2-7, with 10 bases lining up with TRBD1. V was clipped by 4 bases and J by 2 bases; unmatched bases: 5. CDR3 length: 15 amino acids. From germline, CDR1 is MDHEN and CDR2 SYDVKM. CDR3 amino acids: CASSSGQGGAYEQYF. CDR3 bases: TGTGCCAGCAGTTCCGGACAGGGGGGAGCCTACGAGCAGTACTTC.

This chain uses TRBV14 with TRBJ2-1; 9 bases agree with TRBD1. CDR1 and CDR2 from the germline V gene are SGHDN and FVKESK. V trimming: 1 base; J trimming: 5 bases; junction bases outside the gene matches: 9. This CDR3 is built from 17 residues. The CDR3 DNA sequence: TGTGCCAGCAGCCAAGCCGGGACAGGGTTTACCCACAATGAGCAGTTCTTC. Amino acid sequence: CASSQAGTGFTHNEQFF.

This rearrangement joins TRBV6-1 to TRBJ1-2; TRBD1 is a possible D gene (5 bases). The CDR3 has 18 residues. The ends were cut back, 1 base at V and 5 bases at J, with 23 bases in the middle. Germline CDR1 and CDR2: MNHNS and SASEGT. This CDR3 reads CASSEGQGLQAYLYGYTF. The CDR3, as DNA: TGTGCCAGCAGTGAAGGTCAAGGATTACAGGCTTATTTGTATGGCTACACCTTC.

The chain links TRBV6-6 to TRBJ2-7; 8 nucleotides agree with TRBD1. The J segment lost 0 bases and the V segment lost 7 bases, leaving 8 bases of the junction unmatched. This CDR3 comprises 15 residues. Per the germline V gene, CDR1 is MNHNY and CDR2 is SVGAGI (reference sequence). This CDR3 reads CASKDTGGFSYEQYF. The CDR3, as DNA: TGTGCCAGCAAAGACACAGGGGGTTTCTCCTACGAGCAGTACTTC.

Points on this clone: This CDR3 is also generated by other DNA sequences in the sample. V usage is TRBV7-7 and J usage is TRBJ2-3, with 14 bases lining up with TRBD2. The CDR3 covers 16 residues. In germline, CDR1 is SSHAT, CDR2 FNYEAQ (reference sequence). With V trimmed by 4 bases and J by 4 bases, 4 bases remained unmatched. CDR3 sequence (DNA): TGTGCCAGCAGCTCGGGACTAGCGGGAGAAGCAGATACGCAGTATTTT. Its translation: CASSSGLAGEADTQYF.

The CDR3 region is CASSLTSGGPDTQYF. CDR3 coding DNA: TGTGCCAGCAGTCTGACTAGCGGGGGACCAGATACGCAGTATTTT. V usage is TRBV6-6 and J usage is TRBJ2-3; 12 bases are a match to TRBD2. The CDR3 runs to 15 residues. The ends lost 5 bases at V and 4 bases at J; junction bases unmatched: 4. CDR1 and CDR2 from the germline V gene are MNHNY and SVGAGI (reference sequence).

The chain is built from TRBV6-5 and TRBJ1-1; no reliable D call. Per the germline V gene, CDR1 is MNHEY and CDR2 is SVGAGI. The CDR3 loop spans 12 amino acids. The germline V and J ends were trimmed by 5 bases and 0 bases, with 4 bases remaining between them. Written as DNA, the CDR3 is TGTGCCAGCAGTGTCGTGAACACTGAAGCTTTCTTT. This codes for CASSVVNTEAFF.

CDR3 DNA: TGTGCCAGCAGCTTGGGACAGCAAAATGAGCAGTTCTTC. Translating gives CASSLGQQNEQFF. The chain recombines TRBV5-6 with TRBJ2-1, with D perhaps TRBD1 (5 bases). Trimming removed 0 bases at V and 7 bases at J, with 8 bases between. Germline V lookup: CDR1 SGHDT, CDR2 YYEEEE. The CDR3 consists of 13 residues.

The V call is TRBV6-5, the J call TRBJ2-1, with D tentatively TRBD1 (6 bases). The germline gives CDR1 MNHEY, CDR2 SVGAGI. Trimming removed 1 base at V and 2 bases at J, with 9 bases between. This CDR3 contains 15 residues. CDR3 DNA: TGTGCCAGCAGTTACTATGGGGGCCCCTACAATGAGCAGTTCTTC. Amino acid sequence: CASSYYGGPYNEQFF.

The CDR3 here is CATIDRESGNTIYF. The CDR3 DNA follows: TGTGCCACTATTGACAGGGAGTCTGGAAACACCATATATTTT. V is TRBV6-5 and J is TRBJ1-3, with TRBD1 matching 7 bases. The CDR3 covers 14 residues. Germline V gives CDR1 MNHEY, CDR2 SVGAGI. V gave up 10 bases and J gave up 1 base; unmatched junction bases: 7.

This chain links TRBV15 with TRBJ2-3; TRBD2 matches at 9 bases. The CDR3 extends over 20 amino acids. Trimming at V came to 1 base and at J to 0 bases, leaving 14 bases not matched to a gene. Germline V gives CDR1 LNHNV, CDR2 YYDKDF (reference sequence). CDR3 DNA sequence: TGTGCCACCAGCAGAGGTCGGGCGGGGGGGGGAGGATTGAGCACAGATACGCAGTATTTT. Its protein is CATSRGRAGGGGLSTDTQYF.

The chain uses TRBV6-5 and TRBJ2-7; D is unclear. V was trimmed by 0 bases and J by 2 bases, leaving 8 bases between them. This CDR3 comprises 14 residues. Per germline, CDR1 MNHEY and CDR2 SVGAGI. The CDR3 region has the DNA TGTGCCAGCAGTTACTCGTTTACAACCTACGAGCAGTACTTC. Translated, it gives CASSYSFTTYEQYF.

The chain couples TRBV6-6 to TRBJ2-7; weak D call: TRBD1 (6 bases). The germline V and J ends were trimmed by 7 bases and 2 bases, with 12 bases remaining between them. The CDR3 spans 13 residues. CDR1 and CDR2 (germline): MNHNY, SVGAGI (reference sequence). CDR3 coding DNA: TGTGCCAGCACCTCGGGACAAGCCTACGAGCAGTACTTC. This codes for CASTSGQAYEQYF.

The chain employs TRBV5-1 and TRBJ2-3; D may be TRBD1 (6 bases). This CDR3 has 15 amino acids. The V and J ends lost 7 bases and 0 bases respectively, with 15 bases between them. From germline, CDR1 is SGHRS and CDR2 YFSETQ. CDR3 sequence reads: CASGEGDISTDTQYF. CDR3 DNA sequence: TGCGCCAGCGGAGAGGGGGACATCAGCACAGATACGCAGTATTTT.